Listed here are 21 T cell receptor beta chains from one sample, sequenced in a study of blood T cell repertoires in COVID-19. Repertoires were generated with immunoSEQ multiplex PCR, while TCRdb's copy carries only in-frame clones and drops some. The sample includes 130,000 to 150,000 clones, 60% to 85% of them seen just once. The material sequenced was peripheral blood. The receptors here all came from an older woman with acute or convalescent COVID-19.

This chain joins TRBV4-2 and TRBJ2-1; D may be TRBD2 (5 bases). The CDR3 extends over 16 amino acids. V was trimmed by 0 bases and J by 7 bases, leaving 16 bases between them. Germline V gene sequence: CDR1 LGHNA, CDR2 YNFKEQ. The CDR3 bases are TGTGCCAGCAGCCAAGATGATCATACGGGGTGGAATGAGCAGTTCTTC. Residues: CASSQDDHTGWNEQFF.

This clone has only one observation. The CDR3 sequence: CASRAGGNNSPLHF. CDR3 DNA sequence: TGTGCCAGCCGAGCAGGAGGGAATAATTCACCCCTCCACTTT. V and J are TRBV6-6 and TRBJ1-6; D is uncertain. Germline V gene sequence: CDR1 MNHNY, CDR2 SVGAGI (reference sequence). V shed 8 bases and J shed 5 bases, with 13 bases lying between them. CDR3 size: 14 residues.

CDR3 sequence: CAISGTEMPEAFF. Written as DNA, the CDR3 is TGTGCCATCAGTGGCACCGAGATGCCTGAAGCTTTCTTT. This sequence joins TRBV10-3 and TRBJ1-1, with D uncertain. The germline CDR1 and CDR2 sequences are ENHRY and SYGVKD. This CDR3 region has 13 residues. V lost 4 bases and J lost 6, with 12 bases in between.

On this clone: The DNA is omitted, as the CDR3 cannot be located on it reliably, and the CDR3 follows TCRdb's listing. This chain joins TRBV28 and TRBJ1-1; the table's D call of TRBD1 was not tested on the DNA. Both ends counted, the CDR3 spans 16 residues. The germline CDR1 and CDR2 sequences are MDHEN and SYDVKM. This CDR3 reads CASSLWGQGASTEAFF.

The chain couples TRBV19 to TRBJ2-5; possibly TRBD1 for D (5 bases). Deletions cut 3 bases from V and 2 bases from J, with 16 bases between. This CDR3 region has 16 residues. Germline-derived CDR1 and CDR2 are LNHDA and SQIVND (reference sequence). CDR3 sequence: CASSIPHTDSQETQYF. The CDR3, as DNA: TGTGCCAGTAGTATCCCCCACACTGACAGTCAAGAGACCCAGTACTTC.

The gene calls are TRBV27 and TRBJ2-5, with 7 bases aligning to TRBD2. The CDR3 contains 14 residues. The ends lost 2 bases at V and 5 bases at J; junction bases unmatched: 5. The germline CDR1 and CDR2 sequences are MNHEY and SMNVEV (reference sequence). The CDR3 bases are TGTGCCAGCAGTTTAGGGAGGGGTGGCGAGACCCAGTACTTC. This encodes CASSLGRGGETQYF.

The chain uses TRBV14 and TRBJ2-1; the match to TRBD2 covers 11 bases. The J segment lost 4 bases and the V segment lost 0 bases, leaving 11 bases of the junction unmatched. The CDR3 has 19 residues. The germline CDR1 and CDR2 sequences are SGHDN and FVKESK. CDR3 sequence: CASSQDHIPRTSGYNEQFF. In nucleotides, the CDR3 is TGTGCCAGCAGCCAAGATCACATCCCCAGGACTAGCGGGTACAATGAGCAGTTCTTC.

This sequence joins TRBV6-5 and TRBJ2-7, with D maybe TRBD2 (5 bases). V was clipped by 6 bases and J by 5 bases, with 20 bases between them. This CDR3 is 15 amino acids long. The germline CDR1 and CDR2 sequences are MNHEY and SVGAGI. CDR3 coding DNA: TGTGCCAGCAGCCTCGGGGTCAAAGAGTGGGACGAGCAGTACTTC. Translation: CASSLGVKEWDEQYF.

This clone was seen more than once but under ten times. V and J are TRBV19 and TRBJ2-1, with D uncertain. Germline V CDR1 and CDR2: LNHDA, SQIVND (reference sequence). This CDR3 contains 14 residues. Trimming pared 4 bases from V and 3 bases from J, leaving 10 bases between. CDR3 sequence (DNA): TGTGCCAGTAGTACCTATGACTTCTACAATGAGCAGTTCTTC. Translation: CASSTYDFYNEQFF.

V gene TRBV5-1 combines with J gene TRBJ2-1; 14 nucleotides align to TRBD2. The V gene's germline CDR1 is SGHRS and CDR2 YFSETQ. Unmatched junction bases numbered 8, after V lost 0 bases and J lost 0 bases. This CDR3 spans 20 amino acids. For the CDR3, the DNA is TGCGCCAGCAGCTTGGCCCCGACTAGCGGGAGGGCCGGCTCCTACAATGAGCAGTTCTTC. Protein: CASSLAPTSGRAGSYNEQFF.

The gene calls are TRBV27 and TRBJ1-1; 9 bases are shared with TRBD1. CDR3 length: 16 amino acids. Germline loops: CDR1 MNHEY, CDR2 SMNVEV (reference sequence). Germline trimming cut 5 bases from V and 4 bases from J; bases unmatched to any gene: 11. CDR3 sequence reads: CASSPYKGQGSTEAFF. The DNA for the CDR3 is TGTGCCAGCAGTCCATATAAAGGACAGGGGAGCACTGAAGCTTTCTTT.

The chain recombines TRBV21-1 with TRBJ2-7; TRBD1, as called in the table, went unchecked against the DNA. TRBV21-1 is classified as a pseudogene. The CDR3 runs 13 residues. CDR3 sequence (DNA): TGTGCCAGCAGCAAAAGACAGGGCTACGAGCAGTACTTC. Protein sequence: CASSKRQGYEQYF.

This clone was counted only a few times. The rearrangement links TRBV3-1 (or the pseudogene TRBV3-2) to TRBJ1-6; no clear D gene. Trimming removed 8 bases from V and 5 bases from J, with 13 bases in between. Germline CDR1 LGHDT, CDR2 YNNKEL (reference sequence). The CDR3 spans 14 residues. CDR3 amino acids: CASRPGRNNSPLHF. In nucleotides, the CDR3 is TGTGCCAGCCGCCCAGGAAGAAATAATTCACCCCTCCACTTT.

The J gene is TRBJ2-2, the V gene TRBV5-1; the match to TRBD2 covers 7 bases. The germline V gene encodes CDR1 SGHRS and CDR2 YFSETQ. The CDR3 extends over 16 amino acids. J lost 5 bases, V lost 3 bases, and 10 bases had no gene match. CDR3 bases: TGCGCCAGCAGCTCTTTGGCGGGAGTGGGAACCGGGGAGCTGTTTTTT. Amino acid sequence: CASSSLAGVGTGELFF.

The CDR3 spells CASSLVQNNEQFF. The CDR3 DNA sequence: TGTGCCAGCAGTTTAGTACAGAACAATGAGCAGTTCTTC. The genes are TRBV12-3 or TRBV12-4 and TRBJ2-1; the D is unclear. Trimming pared 1 base from V and 5 bases from J, leaving 6 bases between. CDR3 length: 13 amino acids.

The chain uses TRBV27 and TRBJ1-5; no reliable D call. V was clipped by 2 bases and J by 7 bases, with 9 bases between them. This CDR3 is built from 13 residues. Germline lookup yields CDR1 MNHEY and CDR2 SMNVEV (reference sequence). The CDR3 DNA reads TGTGCCAGCAGTTTAACGCGGTGGCAGCCCCAGCATTTT. Protein: CASSLTRWQPQHF.

This clone occurred many times. The chain has TRBV7-9 and TRBJ1-6, with 7 nucleotides matching TRBD1. This CDR3 has 15 amino acids. Per the germline V gene, CDR1 is SEHNR and CDR2 is FQNEAQ (reference sequence). Trimming removed 4 bases from V and 8 bases from J; junction bases left unmatched: 8. This CDR3 is CASSSDREPDSPLHF. As DNA, the CDR3 is TGTGCCAGCAGCTCAGACAGGGAACCTGATTCACCCCTCCACTTT.

The V gene is TRBV18, the J gene TRBJ2-2; 7 positions agree with TRBD1. The CDR3 covers 15 residues. Trimming at V came to 6 bases and at J to 4 bases, leaving 8 bases not matched to a gene. Germline V gene lookup returns CDR1 KGHSH and CDR2 LQKENI. CDR3 sequence reads: CASSVRQGSTGELFF. The CDR3 DNA reads TGTGCCAGCTCGGTCCGACAGGGCAGCACCGGGGAGCTGTTTTTT.

The chain employs TRBV7-6 and TRBJ2-5; D might be TRBD1 (6 bases). V was clipped by 4 bases and J by 5 bases, with 17 bases between them. CDR1 is SGHVS and CDR2 is FNYEAQ in the germline V gene. The CDR3 loop spans 15 amino acids. The DNA of the CDR3 is TGTGCCAGCAGCTCGCACCAGACAGGTTCCGAGACCCAGTACTTC. This encodes CASSSHQTGSETQYF. Full variable domain (remainder filled in from reference TRBV7-6 and TRBJ2-5): GAGVSQSPRYKVTKRGQDVALRCDPISGHVSLYWYRQALGQGPEFLTYFNYEAQQDKSGLPNDRFSAERPEGSISTLTIQRTEQRDSAMYRCASSSHQTGSETQYFGPGTRLLVL.

The chain has TRBV27 and TRBJ1-6; a weak D match, TRBD1 (6 bases). Germline assignment: CDR1 MNHEY and CDR2 SMNVEV (reference sequence). Trimming shortened V by 5 bases and J by 8 bases, and 16 bases separated the two germline ends. This CDR3 has 15 residues. CDR3 sequence: CASSLTRGPDSPLHF. In nucleotides, the CDR3 is TGTGCCAGCAGTCTAACGCGGGGGCCAGATTCACCCCTCCACTTT.

The chain recombines TRBV7-9 with TRBJ2-5; tentative D call: TRBD1 (6 bases). CDR1 and CDR2 (germline): SEHNR, FQNEAQ (reference sequence). This CDR3 is built from 14 residues. V lost 0 bases, J lost 5 bases, and 10 bases lay in between. The chain's CDR3 is CASSLADSGETQYF. CDR3 DNA: TGTGCCAGCAGCTTAGCGGACAGTGGTGAGACCCAGTACTTC.